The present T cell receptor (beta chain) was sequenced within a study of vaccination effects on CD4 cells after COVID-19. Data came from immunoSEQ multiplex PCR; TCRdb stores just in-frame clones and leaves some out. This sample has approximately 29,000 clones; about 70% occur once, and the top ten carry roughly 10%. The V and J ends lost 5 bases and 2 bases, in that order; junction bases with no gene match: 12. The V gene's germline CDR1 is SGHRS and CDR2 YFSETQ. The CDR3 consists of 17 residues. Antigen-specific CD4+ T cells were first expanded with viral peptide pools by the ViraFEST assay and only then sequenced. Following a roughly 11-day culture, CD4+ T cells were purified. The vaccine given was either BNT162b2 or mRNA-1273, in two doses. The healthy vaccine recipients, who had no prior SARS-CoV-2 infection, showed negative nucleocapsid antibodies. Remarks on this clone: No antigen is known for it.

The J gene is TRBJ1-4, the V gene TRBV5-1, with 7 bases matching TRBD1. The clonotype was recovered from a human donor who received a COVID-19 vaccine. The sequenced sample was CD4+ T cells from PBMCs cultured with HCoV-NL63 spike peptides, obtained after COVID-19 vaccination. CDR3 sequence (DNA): TGCGCCAGCAGAGCTGCAGGGGGTAGTTTCACTAATGAAAAACTGTTTTTT. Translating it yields CASRAAGGSFTNEKLFF. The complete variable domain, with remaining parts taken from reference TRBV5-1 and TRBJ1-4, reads KAGVTQTPRYLIKTRGQQVTLSCSPISGHRSVSWYQQTPGQGLQFLFEYFSETQRNKGNFPGRFSGRQFSNSRSEMNVSTLELGDSALYLCASRAAGGSFTNEKLFFGSGTQLSVL.